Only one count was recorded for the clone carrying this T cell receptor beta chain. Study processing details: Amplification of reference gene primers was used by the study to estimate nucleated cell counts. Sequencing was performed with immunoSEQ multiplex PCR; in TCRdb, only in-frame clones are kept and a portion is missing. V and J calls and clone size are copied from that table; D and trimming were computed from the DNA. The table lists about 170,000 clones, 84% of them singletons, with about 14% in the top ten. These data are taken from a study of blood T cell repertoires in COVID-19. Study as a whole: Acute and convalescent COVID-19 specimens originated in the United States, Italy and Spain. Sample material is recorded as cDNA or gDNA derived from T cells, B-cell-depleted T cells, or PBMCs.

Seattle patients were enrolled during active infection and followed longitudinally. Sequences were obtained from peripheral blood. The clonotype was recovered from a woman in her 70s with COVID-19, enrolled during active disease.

CDR3 DNA sequence: TGTGCCAGTAACTCCGGGATACTTCAAGAGACCCAGTACTTC. Translation: CASNSGILQETQYF. This rearrangement joins TRBV19 to TRBJ2-5, with a weak D call TRBD2 (5 bases). The germline V gene encodes CDR1 LNHDA and CDR2 SQIVND (reference sequence). The V gene lost 7 bases and the J gene lost 2 bases, with 14 bases spanning the gap. There are 14 residues in the CDR3.